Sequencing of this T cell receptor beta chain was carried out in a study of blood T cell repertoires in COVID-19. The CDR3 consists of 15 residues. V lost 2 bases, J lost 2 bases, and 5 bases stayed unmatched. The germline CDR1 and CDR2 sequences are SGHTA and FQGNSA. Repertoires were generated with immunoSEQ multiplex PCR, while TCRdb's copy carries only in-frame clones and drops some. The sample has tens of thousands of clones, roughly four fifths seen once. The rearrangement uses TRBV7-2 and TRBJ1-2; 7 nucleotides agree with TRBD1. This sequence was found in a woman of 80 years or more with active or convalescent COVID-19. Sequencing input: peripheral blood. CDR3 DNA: TGTGCCAGCAGCTTAACCTCACAGGGGAACTATGGCTACACCTTC. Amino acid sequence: CASSLTSQGNYGYTF.